This T cell receptor beta chain is drawn from a study of shared clonotypes between healthy human individuals. Profiling relied on immunoSEQ multiplex PCR, and the TCRdb table lists in-frame clones only, not all of them. The sample contains approximately 510,000 clones, 79% of which appear only once. Trimming took 3 bases from V and 2 from J; bases not matched to a gene: 8. Germline V gives CDR1 ENHRY, CDR2 SYGVKD. This CDR3 is 16 amino acids long. Healthy HIV-negative adults without recent acute infections or vaccinations served as donors. The sequenced sample was PBMCs. This receptor was taken from a middle-aged woman in good health. Some clones in this sample may be carry-over from other donors' samples. V usage is TRBV10-3 and J usage is TRBJ2-3; 7 bases match TRBD2. CDR3 coding DNA: TGTGCCATCAGTGATTGGACTAGACCTACCACAGATACGCAGTATTTT. It translates to CAISDWTRPTTDTQYF.